What follows are 29 T cell receptor beta chains derived from one specimen sequenced in a study of control samples from healthy donors and cancer patients. Data came from immunoSEQ multiplex PCR; TCRdb stores just in-frame clones and leaves some out. The repertoire holds some 140,000 clones, with roughly nine tenths as singletons. The sequenced sample consisted of blood. The receptors here all came from a woman aged 30 to 39 in good health.

This clone occurred once. V usage is TRBV28 and J usage is TRBJ1-2; TRBD1 matches 7 bases. The length of the CDR3 is 13 residues. Trimming at V came to 5 bases and at J to 8 bases, leaving 8 bases not matched to a gene. CDR1 is MDHEN, CDR2 SYDVKM, per germline. The CDR3 is CASSLQGVQGYTF. CDR3 DNA: TGTGCCAGCAGTCTCCAGGGGGTACAGGGCTACACCTTC.

This chain links TRBV3-1 (or the pseudogene TRBV3-2) with TRBJ1-6; D call uncertain. CDR1 LGHDT and CDR2 YNNKEL come from the germline V gene (reference sequence). V was cut by 2 bases and J by 0 bases, with 11 bases left in between. The CDR3 consists of 17 residues. Here the CDR3 reads CASSQRQGNSYNSPLHF. Written as DNA, the CDR3 is TGTGCCAGCAGCCAACGCCAAGGAAACTCCTATAATTCACCCCTCCACTTT.

The chain carries TRBV5-1 and TRBJ1-5; no reliable D call. The CDR3 loop spans 14 amino acids. Germline CDR1 reads SGHRS; CDR2 reads YFSETQ. Between the trimmed V and J ends, which lost 4 bases and 5 bases, there was a span of 13 bases. CDR3 sequence (DNA): TGCGCCAGCAGCCCGGAAGGCCTGTATCAGCCCCAGCATTTT. Its translation is CASSPEGLYQPQHF.

The chain employs TRBV6-5 and TRBJ1-2, with a possible D match to TRBD1 (5 bases). Germline V gene sequence: CDR1 MNHEY, CDR2 SVGAGI. Trimming pared 8 bases from V and 7 bases from J, leaving 23 bases between. CDR3 length equals 15 residues. This CDR3 is CASYFGGRGYGGYTF. Written as DNA, the CDR3 is TGTGCCAGCTATTTCGGGGGAAGGGGCTATGGTGGCTACACCTTC.

This clone was observed once. The chain links TRBV7-8 to TRBJ1-6, with TRBD1 matching over 9 bases. Germline assignment: CDR1 SGHVS and CDR2 FQNEAQ. With 1 base clipped from V and 10 bases from J, the junction kept 5 bases outside the gene matches. There are 15 residues in the CDR3. In nucleotides, the CDR3 is TGTGCCAGCAGCTTAGGGACAGGGGAAGGATCACCCCTCCACTTT. It codes for CASSLGTGEGSPLHF.

Remarks on this clone: In the same sample, other DNA sequences code for this CDR3. This chain joins TRBV9 and TRBJ1-1; D perhaps matches TRBD1 (5 bases). Per the germline V gene, CDR1 is SGDLS and CDR2 is YYNGEE. This CDR3 is built from 14 residues. V lost 0 bases and J 3 bases, leaving 9 bases between the germline ends. The CDR3 is CASSVGQGDTEAFF. The CDR3 nucleotides read TGTGCCAGCAGCGTAGGGCAAGGGGACACTGAAGCTTTCTTT.

The chain uses TRBV4-1 and TRBJ2-1; 9 nucleotides align to TRBD2. CDR3 size: 21 residues. Germline-derived CDR1 and CDR2 are MGHRA and YSYEKL. V lost 2 bases, J lost 1 base, and 18 bases stayed unmatched. For the CDR3, the DNA is TGCGCCAGCAGCCAACAGCCACTGGCGGGAGGGCCATTTTTTTCCTACAATGAGCAGTTCTTC. Translating gives CASSQQPLAGGPFFSYNEQFF.

The genes are TRBV7-3 and TRBJ2-3, with 11 bases fitting TRBD2. The V gene's germline CDR1 is SGHTA and CDR2 FQGTGA. J lost 6 bases, V lost 3 bases, and 5 bases had no gene match. The CDR3 extends over 15 amino acids. CDR3 sequence (DNA): TGTGCCAGCAGCTTGATAGCGGGAGGGCCCGATACGCAGTATTTT. The encoded protein is CASSLIAGGPDTQYF.

The CDR3, as DNA: TGTGCCAGCAGTTCTGGGCCGACGAAAGGGACCGGGGAGCTGTTTTTT. It yields the protein CASSSGPTKGTGELFF. V is TRBV27 and J is TRBJ2-2; D is ambiguous. Germline CDR1 and CDR2: MNHEY and SMNVEV (reference sequence). CDR3 size: 16 residues. Trimming left V 4 bases short and J 5 bases short, with 17 bases between.

The rearrangement links TRBV10-3 to TRBJ2-3, with 8 bases that match TRBD1. This CDR3 has 13 residues. Trimming cost V 6 bases and J 5 bases; bases outside gene matches: 4. The germline gives CDR1 ENHRY, CDR2 SYGVKD. This chain's CDR3 is CAISEDRVDTQYF. CDR3 DNA sequence: TGTGCCATCAGCGAGGACAGGGTAGATACGCAGTATTTT.

This chain joins TRBV5-1 and TRBJ2-7, with TRBD1 identical over 10 bases. The CDR3 length is 15 residues. V shed 4 bases, J shed 3 bases, and the junction held 7 bases outside the gene matches. CDR1 and CDR2 from the germline V gene are SGHRS and YFSETQ. The CDR3 DNA sequence: TGCGCCAGCAGCCCGACAGGGGGCGGTTACTACGAGCAGTACTTC. Translated: CASSPTGGGYYEQYF. Full variable domain (rest looked up from reference TRBV5-1 and TRBJ2-7): KAGVTQTPRYLIKTRGQQVTLSCSPISGHRSVSWYQQTPGQGLQFLFEYFSETQRNKGNFPGRFSGRQFSNSRSEMNVSTLELGDSALYLCASSPTGGGYYEQYFGPGTRLTVT.

This clone was seen a single time. The chain joins TRBV7-2 to TRBJ2-7; 13 bases agree with TRBD2. V gave up 4 bases and J gave up 1 base; unmatched junction bases: 10. Germline CDR1 reads SGHTA; CDR2 reads FQGNSA. The CDR3 runs 18 residues. DNA for the CDR3: TGTGCCAGCAGCTCCACTACCGGGACTAGCGGGGATTCCTACGAGCAGTACTTC. Its translation is CASSSTTGTSGDSYEQYF.

Turning to this clone: The sample contains more than one DNA sequence encoding this CDR3. As DNA, the CDR3 is TGTGCCAGCAGCTTCAGTGGGAACACTGAAGCTTTCTTT. It is translated as CASSFSGNTEAFF. This rearrangement joins TRBV7-9 to TRBJ1-1; unclear D gene. V was cut by 3 bases and J by 1 base, with 6 bases left in between. This CDR3 has 13 residues. Germline CDR1 and CDR2: SEHNR and FQNEAQ (reference sequence).

This chain links TRBV30 with TRBJ1-5; D is unresolved. The V gene's germline CDR1 is GTSNPN and CDR2 SVGIG (reference sequence). This CDR3 is 13 amino acids long. V gave up 0 bases and J gave up 2 bases, with 5 bases separating them. The CDR3 region has the DNA TGTGCCTGGAGTGTAAGGGGCAATCAGCCCCAGCATTTT. Translated: CAWSVRGNQPQHF.

This clone has only a few counts. The V call is TRBV7-2, the J call TRBJ1-1, with TRBD1 identical over 9 bases. This CDR3 comprises 12 residues. Germline V gene sequence: CDR1 SGHTA, CDR2 FQGNSA. V shed 6 bases and J 9 bases; nucleotides not matched to a gene: 5. In DNA, the CDR3 is TGTGCCAGCAGAACAGACAGGGGGAAAGCTTTCTTT. This translates into CASRTDRGKAFF.

The chain uses TRBV6-6 and TRBJ2-1, with D perhaps matching TRBD1 (6 bases). Germline lookup yields CDR1 MNHNY and CDR2 SVGAGI (reference sequence). The CDR3 is made up of 13 amino acids. Trimming removed 6 bases at V and 10 bases at J, with 16 bases between. CDR3 residues: CASSTGHFDEQFF. CDR3 bases: TGTGCCAGCAGCACGGGACACTTCGACGAGCAGTTCTTC.

The chain combines TRBV28 with TRBJ1-5; D perhaps matches TRBD1 (5 bases). The V and J ends lost 5 bases and 4 bases respectively, with 15 bases between them. The germline V gene has CDR1 MDHEN and CDR2 SYDVKM. The CDR3 runs 15 residues. CDR3 sequence (DNA): TGTGCCAGCAGTAAAACAGGTACCTCAAATCAGCCCCAGCATTTT. Translation gives CASSKTGTSNQPQHF.

J is TRBJ2-2 and V is TRBV19, with D possibly being TRBD1 (5 bases). CDR3 length: 16 amino acids. Germline V gene lookup returns CDR1 LNHDA and CDR2 SQIVND (reference sequence). Between the trimmed V and J ends, which lost 4 bases and 0 bases, there was a span of 12 bases. The CDR3 region has the DNA TGTGCCAGTAGTAGGGGTGGGGCCACGAACACCGGGGAGCTGTTTTTT. As protein: CASSRGGATNTGELFF.

The CDR3 loop is CAWSVPATGRAGNTIYF. CDR3 bases: TGTGCCTGGAGTGTCCCCGCGACAGGGCGTGCTGGAAACACCATATATTTT. The chain combines TRBV30 with TRBJ1-3; 7 nucleotides match TRBD1. The CDR3 extends over 17 amino acids. Germline trimming cut 0 bases from V and 2 bases from J; bases unmatched to any gene: 10. In germline, CDR1 is GTSNPN, CDR2 SVGIG (reference sequence).

The chain links TRBV10-1 to TRBJ2-1, with D possibly being TRBD2 (5 bases). The germline gives CDR1 WNHNN, CDR2 SYGVQD (reference sequence). Trimming removed 4 bases from V and 4 bases from J, with 17 bases in between. The CDR3 runs to 16 residues. CDR3 bases: TGCGCCAGCAGTGGTCATCCGACGGGCGGGTACAATGAGCAGTTCTTC. This translates into CASSGHPTGGYNEQFF.

The gene calls are TRBV5-5 and TRBJ2-7, with 10 bases that match TRBD1. The CDR3 consists of 16 residues. Germline V gene lookup returns CDR1 SGHKS and CDR2 YYEKEE (reference sequence). V lost 0 bases and J lost 3; bases outside the gene matches: 6. The CDR3 region has the DNA TGTGCCAGCAGCTTGGGCGGGACAGGGGTATACTACGAGCAGTACTTC. The encoded protein is CASSLGGTGVYYEQYF.

This chain joins TRBV6-5 and TRBJ1-6; 9 bases map to TRBD1. CDR1 is MNHEY and CDR2 is SVGAGI in the germline V gene. The V segment lost 6 bases and the J segment 8 bases; nucleotides outside the gene matches: 8. The CDR3 sequence is 15 residues long. The CDR3 DNA reads TGTGCCAGCAGCTCCTACAGGGGGCCTTATTCACCCCTCCACTTT. Protein sequence: CASSSYRGPYSPLHF.

V is TRBV6-1 and J is TRBJ2-7, with a weak D call TRBD2 (5 bases). Germline-derived CDR1 and CDR2 are MNHNS and SASEGT. This CDR3 is 17 amino acids long. Trimming removed 1 base from V and 3 bases from J, with 19 bases in between. CDR3 sequence: CASSEVGLATELYEQYF. The CDR3 DNA reads TGTGCCAGCAGTGAAGTAGGGCTAGCCACCGAACTCTACGAGCAGTACTTC.

This sequence joins TRBV19 and TRBJ1-1; D remains ambiguous. Trimming cost V 4 bases and J 1 base, with 7 bases left between them. The CDR3 is made up of 13 amino acids. Looked up from germline, CDR1 is LNHDA and CDR2 is SQIVND (reference sequence). CDR3 region: CASSKRENTEAFF. The CDR3 nucleotides are TGTGCCAGTAGTAAACGTGAGAACACTGAAGCTTTCTTT. The full variable domain, completed using reference TRBV19 and TRBJ1-1, is DGGITQSPKYLFRKEGQNVTLSCEQNLNHDAMYWYRQDPGQGLRLIYYSQIVNDFQKGDIAEGYSVSREKKESFPLTVTSAQKNPTAFYLCASSKRENTEAFFGQGTRLTVV.

The chain employs TRBV9 and TRBJ1-2, with D hard to call. There are 15 residues in the CDR3. Germline assignment: CDR1 SGDLS and CDR2 YYNGEE. V lost 3 bases and J 2 bases, leaving 14 bases between the germline ends. The CDR3 region has the DNA TGTGCCAGCAGCGCGGACTCCGGTCCCAACTATGGCTACACCTTC. It translates to CASSADSGPNYGYTF.

This chain joins TRBV4-1 and TRBJ2-2; D may be TRBD1 (6 bases). The CDR3 has 17 residues. Germline CDR1 MGHRA, CDR2 YSYEKL. V shed 1 base and J shed 3 bases, with 15 bases lying between them. The CDR3 here is CASSQVTLGAHTGELFF. The CDR3 DNA reads TGCGCCAGCAGCCAAGTAACGCTGGGGGCGCACACCGGGGAGCTGTTTTTT.

The chain employs TRBV5-6 and TRBJ1-2; TRBD1 aligns across 7 bases. The CDR3 contains 13 residues. Germline loops: CDR1 SGHDT, CDR2 YYEEEE. Losses at the gene ends were 6 bases for V and 1 base for J; bases not matched to a gene: 3. Here the CDR3 reads CASTGQLNYGYTF. CDR3 nucleotides: TGTGCCAGCACGGGACAGCTTAACTATGGCTACACCTTC.

V usage is TRBV5-5 and J usage is TRBJ1-1; D gene ambiguous. Germline CDR1 SGHKS, CDR2 YYEKEE (reference sequence). V lost 3 bases, J lost 2 bases, and 14 bases lay in between. The length of the CDR3 is 15 residues. This CDR3 reads CASSSSGQPNTEAFF. Written as DNA, the CDR3 is TGTGCCAGCAGCTCCAGCGGGCAGCCAAACACTGAAGCTTTCTTT.

The chain combines TRBV6-6 with TRBJ2-1, with TRBD2 identical over 8 bases. Germline values: CDR1 MNHNY, CDR2 SVGAGI (reference sequence). This CDR3 has 16 residues. V lost 6 bases and J lost 0; bases outside the gene matches: 7. The CDR3 DNA follows: TGTGCCAGCAGCTCAACTAGCGGAACCTCCTACAATGAGCAGTTCTTC. Residues: CASSSTSGTSYNEQFF.